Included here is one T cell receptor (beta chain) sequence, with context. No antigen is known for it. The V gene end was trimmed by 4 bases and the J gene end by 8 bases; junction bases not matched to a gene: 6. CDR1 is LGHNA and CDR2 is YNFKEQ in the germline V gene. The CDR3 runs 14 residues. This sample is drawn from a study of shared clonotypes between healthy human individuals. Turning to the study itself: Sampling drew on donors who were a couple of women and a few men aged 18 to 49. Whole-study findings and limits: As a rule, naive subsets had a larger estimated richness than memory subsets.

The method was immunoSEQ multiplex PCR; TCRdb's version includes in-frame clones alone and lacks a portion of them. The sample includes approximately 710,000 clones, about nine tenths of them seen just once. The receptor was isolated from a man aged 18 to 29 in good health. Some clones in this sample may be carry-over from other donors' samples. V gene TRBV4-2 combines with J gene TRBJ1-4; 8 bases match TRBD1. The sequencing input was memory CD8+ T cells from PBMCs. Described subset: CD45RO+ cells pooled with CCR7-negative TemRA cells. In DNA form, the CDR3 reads TGTGCCAGCAGCCCAGGGGGCGTGGAGGAAAAACTGTTTTTT. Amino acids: CASSPGGVEEKLFF.